This T cell receptor (beta chain) was identified during a study of T cell responses to AZD1222 COVID-19 vaccine. Libraries were prepared by immunoSEQ multiplex PCR; TCRdb keeps only in-frame clonotypes and omits some of them. The table lists roughly 120,000 clones, about nine tenths of them singletons. To note about this clone: Its specificity is not known.

Germline values: CDR1 SGHNT, CDR2 YYREEE (reference sequence). The V gene lost 0 bases and the J gene lost 9 bases, with 9 bases spanning the gap. The length of the CDR3 is 12 residues. Overall study results and limits: An increase in Spike-specific TCR breadth and depth was observed after two AZD1222 doses. It should be noted that donors were predominantly white British and more often female, and clonal diversity was possibly underestimated. Reportedly, nearly half of unique spike TCRs recognized epitopes outside B.1.351/B.1.1.7 mutations.

Here the sequenced sample was peripheral blood, taken on day 0 of AZD1222 vaccination. The sequence came from an adult in good health. The chain carries TRBV5-4 and TRBJ2-5, with D perhaps matching TRBD1 (6 bases). Written as DNA, the CDR3 is TGTGCCAGCAGCTTGGGTGGGGGCCCCCAGTACTTC. Translation gives CASSLGGGPQYF.